Listed here are 25 T cell receptor beta chains from one sample, sequenced in a study of identical twins. TCRdb re-analysed the 5' RACE reads in MiXCR, keeping a single row per CDR3 protein. This table holds around 1.7 million distinct CDR3 sequences, about 32% found once. The sample was cord blood. All receptors come from a newborn girl in good health.

Only a few counts were recorded for this clonotype. The genes are TRBV29-1 and TRBJ2-7; 8 bases agree with TRBD2. V lost 7 bases, J lost 5 bases, and 4 bases stayed unmatched. There are 11 residues in the CDR3. Germline CDR1 and CDR2: SQVTM and ANQGSEA. CDR3 coding DNA: TGCAGCGCCGGGGGGGGCGACGAGCAGTACTTC. Translating gives CSAGGGDEQYF.

The rearrangement joins TRBV7-8 to TRBJ2-4, with a weak D call TRBD1 (6 bases). V dropped 1 base and J dropped 0 bases, with 10 bases sitting between them. Germline-derived CDR1 and CDR2 are SGHVS and FQNEAQ. The CDR3 is made up of 16 amino acids. Here the CDR3 DNA reads TGTGCCAGCAGCTTAGGCTTGACAGGAGCCAAAAACATTCAGTACTTC. It specifies CASSLGLTGAKNIQYF.

This clonotype was counted only a few times. The chain recombines TRBV6-6 with TRBJ2-1; a weak D match, TRBD2 (5 bases). CDR1 and CDR2 from the germline V gene are MNHNY and SVGAGI (reference sequence). Trimming cost V 0 bases and J 10 bases, with 10 bases left between them. The CDR3 is made up of 13 amino acids. CDR3 bases: TGTGCCAGCAGTTACTCACTAGTAGGAGAGCAGTTCTTC. Residues: CASSYSLVGEQFF.

This chain connects TRBV4-1 to TRBJ2-3; D is ambiguous. Deletions cut 3 bases from V and 4 bases from J, with 20 bases between. CDR1 MGHRA and CDR2 YSYEKL come from the germline V gene. The CDR3 sequence is 17 residues long. The CDR3 bases are TGCGCCAGCAGCCACAACTGGCGAGAGTTGCCGCCAGATACGCAGTATTTT. It encodes CASSHNWRELPPDTQYF.

V gene TRBV11-2 combines with J gene TRBJ1-4; D may be TRBD1 (6 bases). Germline CDR1 reads SGHAT; CDR2 reads FQNNGV. This CDR3 comprises 17 residues. Trimming stripped 6 bases from V and 4 bases from J, with 21 bases between. CDR3 loop: CASSLQSFRGSNEKLFF. CDR3 DNA sequence: TGTGCCAGCAGTCTACAGTCCTTCAGGGGAAGTAATGAAAAACTGTTTTTT.

The V and J genes are TRBV6-2 or TRBV6-3 and TRBJ2-1; 8 bases align to TRBD2. Per germline, CDR1 MNHEY and CDR2 SVGEGT. Trimming at V came to 5 bases and at J to 10 bases, leaving 16 bases not matched to a gene. The CDR3 extends over 16 amino acids. For the CDR3, the DNA is TGTGCCAGCAGTAACAGCATACTCGCGGGGGGCAACGAGCAGTTCTTC. It encodes CASSNSILAGGNEQFF.

The sample holds a few counts of this clonotype. This chain joins TRBV10-1 and TRBJ2-3; D unclear. The CDR3 consists of 15 residues. Germline V lookup: CDR1 WNHNN, CDR2 SYGVQD (reference sequence). V lost 4 bases and J 8 bases, leaving 19 bases between the germline ends. The CDR3 sequence: CASSATTLPRPTQYF. The CDR3 DNA reads as TGCGCCAGCAGTGCGACAACCTTACCTAGGCCTACGCAGTATTTT.

The V gene is TRBV9, the J gene TRBJ2-7; D is ambiguous. V lost 0 bases, J lost 3 bases, and 10 bases lay in between. Germline V lookup: CDR1 SGDLS, CDR2 YYNGEE. The CDR3 totals 14 residues. CDR3 DNA: TGTGCCAGCAGCGTAGGGGTCCTCCGCTACGAGCAGTACTTC. It yields the protein CASSVGVLRYEQYF. Together with reference TRBV9 and TRBJ2-7, the CDR3 gives the full variable domain: DSGVTQTPKHLITATGQRVTLRCSPRSGDLSVYWYQQSLDQGLQFLIQYYNGEERAKGNILERFSAQQFPDLHSELNLSSLELGDSALYFCASSVGVLRYEQYFGPGTRLTVT.

This clonotype was seen a handful of times. The V gene is TRBV10-3, the J gene TRBJ2-1; 8 bases agree with TRBD2. Unmatched junction bases numbered 0, after V lost 6 bases and J lost 5 bases. This CDR3 spans 12 amino acids. From germline, CDR1 is ENHRY and CDR2 SYGVKD. CDR3 sequence: CAIRTSDNEQFF. In DNA, the CDR3 is TGTGCCATCAGGACTAGCGACAATGAGCAGTTCTTC.

The gene calls are TRBV28 and TRBJ2-4, with D perhaps matching TRBD1 or TRBD2 (6 bases each). Near its end, the DNA agrees better with TRBJ2-7, so the J call may be wrong. Germline V CDR1 and CDR2: MDHEN, SYDVKM. This CDR3 comprises 15 residues. The CDR3 spells CASSLFWAGEVEQYF. The CDR3 DNA sequence: TGTGCCAGCAGTTTATTTTGGGCAGGGGAGGTCGAGCAGTACTTC.

The V and J genes are TRBV6-2 or TRBV6-3 and TRBJ2-1; TRBD2 might be the D (6 bases). Trimming took off 11 bases at V and 2 bases at J, with 13 bases between the two ends. The CDR3 runs 13 residues. Germline CDR1 reads MNHEY; CDR2 reads SVGEGT. The CDR3 sequence is CACGSGAYNEQFF. The CDR3, as DNA: TGTGCCTGCGGTAGCGGAGCCTACAATGAGCAGTTCTTC.

This clonotype has a handful of counts. The chain employs TRBV21-1 and TRBJ2-1; the tabulated D call, TRBD1, remains unverified against the DNA. TRBV21-1 is a recognized pseudogene. The CDR3 has 19 amino acids. The CDR3, as DNA: TGTGCCAGCAGCAAAGTAGTGGACAGGGGGCGGAGCTCCTACAATGAGCAGTTCTTC. Amino acids: CASSKVVDRGRSSYNEQFF.

This clonotype was counted a single time. The CDR3 DNA follows: TGCGCCAGCAGTCAATCCGTCAGGACAAAAACGCAGTATTTT. It translates to CASSQSVRTKTQYF. The rearrangement uses TRBV23-1 and TRBJ2-3, with D perhaps TRBD1 (5 bases). TRBV23-1 is designated an ORF whose function remains uncertain. The CDR3 consists of 14 residues. Trimming removed 0 bases from V and 9 bases from J, with 13 bases in between.

This clonotype was counted only a few times. V gene TRBV12-3 or TRBV12-4 combines with J gene TRBJ1-6; possible D gene TRBD1, 5 bases. This CDR3 comprises 14 residues. V gave up 5 bases and J gave up 7 bases, with 12 bases separating them. CDR3 sequence (DNA): TGTGCCAGCAGTCCCCGGACAAAGAATTCACCCCTCCACTTT. Translating it yields CASSPRTKNSPLHF.

The CDR3 here is CAIGGVAGGPGNEQFF. CDR3 DNA sequence: TGTGCCATCGGAGGTGTAGCGGGGGGGCCTGGGAATGAGCAGTTCTTC. This chain links TRBV10-3 with TRBJ2-1, with 11 bases aligning to TRBD2. This CDR3 has 16 amino acids. Germline V CDR1 and CDR2: ENHRY, SYGVKD. The trim removed 8 bases at V and 7 bases at J, leaving 13 bases unmatched.

This clonotype was recorded a few times. The chain recombines TRBV6-6 with TRBJ1-2; unclear D gene. Germline CDR1 and CDR2: MNHNY and SVGAGI (reference sequence). Trimming took off 6 bases at V and 3 bases at J, with 20 bases between the two ends. The CDR3 loop spans 16 amino acids. As DNA, the CDR3 is TGTGCCAGCAGCCAACAATGGTTGGGGAAAGACTATGGCTACACCTTC. Translating gives CASSQQWLGKDYGYTF.

The chain uses TRBV21-1 and TRBJ2-1; the D call TRBD2 from the table was never checked on the DNA. TRBV21-1 is a listed pseudogene. The CDR3 is 16 amino acids. This CDR3 reads CASNPRGGNAYNEQFF. The CDR3 DNA reads TGTGCCAGCAACCCTCGAGGAGGCAACGCCTACAATGAGCAGTTCTTC.

The DNA for the CDR3 is TGTGCCACCAGTGACAATCTAGCGGGAGGGCGCGACAATGAGCAGTACTTC. Translation: CATSDNLAGGRDNEQYF. The chain uses TRBV24-1 and TRBJ2-1; 12 nucleotides align to TRBD2. The J call may be in error: the DNA end matches TRBJ2-7 better. Germline lookup yields CDR1 KGHDR and CDR2 SFDVKD. The length of the CDR3 is 17 residues.

This clonotype was seen a handful of times. The chain uses TRBV4-2 and TRBJ2-2, with a weak D call TRBD2 (5 bases). CDR1 is LGHNA and CDR2 is YNFKEQ in the germline V gene. The V end was cut by 0 bases, the J end by 0 bases, with 11 bases between. This CDR3 region has 17 residues. CDR3 sequence (DNA): TGTGCCAGCAGCCAAGAGAGGGTCCTAGCGAACACCGGGGAGCTGTTTTTT. Amino acids: CASSQERVLANTGELFF.

J is TRBJ2-1 and V is TRBV9; D might be TRBD1 (5 bases). With 0 bases removed from V and 5 bases from J, the gap between germline ends came to 18 bases. Germline V CDR1 and CDR2: SGDLS, YYNGEE. This CDR3 region has 17 residues. The CDR3 loop reads CASSVVSGRYWHNEQFF. In DNA form, the CDR3 reads TGTGCCAGCAGCGTAGTTTCAGGGCGTTACTGGCACAATGAGCAGTTCTTC.

This chain connects TRBV4-1 to TRBJ1-6; weak D call: TRBD1 (5 bases). The germline CDR1 and CDR2 sequences are MGHRA and YSYEKL. CDR3 length equals 15 residues. Trimming pared 2 bases from V and 9 bases from J, leaving 14 bases between. The CDR3 protein is CASSQRAGTFSPLHF. In nucleotides, the CDR3 is TGCGCCAGCAGCCAAAGGGCCGGGACTTTTTCACCCCTCCACTTT.

The V call is TRBV3-1, the J call TRBJ2-5; 8 positions match TRBD1. The J call may be mistaken, given a closer DNA end match to TRBJ2-7. The germline V gene encodes CDR1 LGHDT and CDR2 YNNKEL (reference sequence). CDR3 length equals 15 residues. In DNA form, the CDR3 reads TGTGCCAGCAGCCAAGATAGCAGGGGGCTCTACGAGCAGTACTTC. Amino acids: CASSQDSRGLYEQYF.

The J gene is TRBJ1-1, the V gene TRBV7-2, with TRBD1 matching over 8 bases. CDR1 and CDR2 (germline): SGHTA, FQGNSA. V lost 2 bases and J lost 0; bases outside the gene matches: 2. The CDR3 runs 15 residues. The CDR3 reads CASSLMGQVNTEAFF. CDR3 DNA: TGTGCCAGCAGCTTAATGGGACAGGTGAACACTGAAGCTTTCTTT.

This clonotype was counted only a few times. The V and J genes are TRBV12-3 or TRBV12-4 and TRBJ1-2, with a tentative D call TRBD1 (6 bases). This CDR3 spans 14 amino acids. Trimming cost V 4 bases and J 7 bases, with 16 bases left between them. The CDR3 reads CASSSKRLRGGYTF. CDR3 DNA: TGTGCCAGCAGTTCTAAACGACTCAGGGGTGGCTACACCTTC.

V is TRBV3-1 and J is TRBJ1-2; D remains unclear. V gave up 0 bases and J gave up 4 bases, with 9 bases separating them. CDR1 LGHDT and CDR2 YNNKEL come from the germline V gene (reference sequence). The CDR3 runs to 14 residues. The CDR3 DNA follows: TGTGCCAGCAGCCAAGACGGGGTTTCCTATGGCTACACCTTC. The encoded protein is CASSQDGVSYGYTF.